The 31 T cell receptor beta chains listed next were all sequenced from one sample in a study of OX40 agonist ivuxolimab in advanced cancers. Generated by immunoSEQ multiplex PCR, the TCRdb table keeps only in-frame clones and is missing some. There are 40,000 to 50,000 clones in the sample; 75% to 90% occur only once, and around 9.3% lies in the top ten. This specimen consisted of CD4+ or CD8+ T cells sorted from blood, obtained in a trial of the OX40 agonist ivuxolimab. These receptor sequences come from an adult with an advanced solid tumor such as melanoma, head and neck, liver or kidney cancer.

This clone appeared a few times. The chain is built from TRBV19 and TRBJ1-1, with D hard to call. Germline-derived CDR1 and CDR2 are LNHDA and SQIVND (reference sequence). V was shortened by 5 bases and J by 2 bases, with 3 bases between the two germline ends. This CDR3 contains 11 residues. The CDR3 protein is CASSANTEAFF. For the CDR3, the DNA is TGTGCCAGTAGTGCCAACACTGAAGCTTTCTTT.

This clone is a singleton in its sample. The chain links TRBV5-8 to TRBJ2-5; 7 nucleotides line up with TRBD2. After removal of 1 base from V and 5 bases from J, the junction contained 11 bases not matched to a gene. Germline CDR1 is SGHTS and CDR2 is YDEGEE. This CDR3 region has 16 residues. Here the CDR3 reads CASSLPPGTTRETQYF. The CDR3 DNA reads TGTGCCAGCAGCTTGCCTCCCGGGACTACCAGGGAGACCCAGTACTTC.

In regard to this clone: The sample contains more than one DNA sequence encoding this CDR3. V and J are TRBV28 and TRBJ1-2, with 10 nucleotides matching TRBD1. The V and J ends lost 8 bases and 4 bases, in that order; junction bases with no gene match: 10. Per the germline V gene, CDR1 is MDHEN and CDR2 is SYDVKM. The CDR3 is 15 amino acids. The CDR3: CASQGPWTGGYGYTF. The CDR3 DNA sequence: TGTGCCAGCCAAGGGCCCTGGACAGGGGGCTATGGCTACACCTTC.

V is TRBV7-8 and J is TRBJ2-1; 8 nucleotides line up with TRBD1. The length of the CDR3 is 15 residues. Per the germline V gene, CDR1 is SGHVS and CDR2 is FQNEAQ. V was pared by 4 bases and J by 0 bases, with 2 bases of the junction left unmatched. The CDR3: CASSSGQGSYNEQFF. The CDR3 DNA reads as TGTGCCAGCAGCTCAGGACAGGGCTCCTACAATGAGCAGTTCTTC.

This clone was detected once. V usage is TRBV28 and J usage is TRBJ2-5, with 7 bases fitting TRBD1. The J call may be faulty, since TRBJ2-7 better matches the DNA end. The CDR3 sequence is 15 residues long. The V gene's germline CDR1 is MDHEN and CDR2 SYDVKM. CDR3 DNA sequence: TGTGCCAGCAGGTCCGGGGCAGGGGGCTCCTACGAGCAGTACTTC. It encodes CASRSGAGGSYEQYF.

The chain carries TRBV28 and TRBJ2-2; 7 nucleotides match TRBD2. V was pared by 7 bases and J by 4 bases, with 6 bases of the junction left unmatched. This CDR3 spans 14 amino acids. The germline gives CDR1 MDHEN, CDR2 SYDVKM. The CDR3 here is CASTGAGTTGELFF. The CDR3 DNA follows: TGTGCCAGCACGGGAGCGGGAACCACCGGGGAGCTGTTTTTT.

The chain recombines TRBV9 with TRBJ2-5, with 14 bases fitting TRBD2. The V gene end was trimmed by 3 bases and the J gene end by 2 bases; junction bases not matched to a gene: 3. Per the germline V gene, CDR1 is SGDLS and CDR2 is YYNGEE. CDR3 length equals 16 residues. The CDR3 loop reads CASSARLAGGQETQYF. CDR3 in DNA: TGTGCCAGCAGCGCCCGACTAGCGGGAGGGCAAGAGACCCAGTACTTC.

The chain couples TRBV27 to TRBJ2-7; D is undetermined. The CDR3 is made up of 15 amino acids. V was cut by 1 base and J by 2 bases, with 12 bases left in between. Germline V CDR1 and CDR2: MNHEY, SMNVEV (reference sequence). CDR3: CASSLWALQTYEQYF. CDR3 sequence (DNA): TGTGCCAGCAGTTTATGGGCCCTACAGACCTACGAGCAGTACTTC.

The chain couples TRBV27 to TRBJ2-3; D may be TRBD1 or TRBD2 (6 bases each). The CDR3 sequence is 15 residues long. Germline assignment: CDR1 MNHEY and CDR2 SMNVEV (reference sequence). V lost 0 bases and J lost 4, with 11 bases in between. CDR3 DNA sequence: TGTGCCAGCAGTTTATCGTTAGGGGGGCCAGATACGCAGTATTTT. The encoded protein is CASSLSLGGPDTQYF.

The chain's CDR3 is CASSQVVGVGEKLFF. The CDR3 nucleotides read TGTGCCAGCAGCCAGGTGGTGGGGGTAGGCGAAAAACTGTTTTTT. The chain employs TRBV28 and TRBJ1-4, with D tentatively TRBD1 (5 bases). Per germline, CDR1 MDHEN and CDR2 SYDVKM. The V and J ends lost 6 bases and 8 bases respectively, with 19 bases between them. This CDR3 has 15 residues.

This sequence joins TRBV10-2 and TRBJ1-1, with a possible D match to TRBD1 (5 bases). Per germline, CDR1 WSHSY and CDR2 SAAADI. This CDR3 has 17 residues. Deletions cut 2 bases from V and 6 bases from J, with 22 bases between. This CDR3 reads CASSEGGVSHISAEAFF. CDR3 DNA: TGCGCCAGCAGTGAGGGGGGGGTCAGCCACATTAGTGCTGAAGCTTTCTTT.

The chain has TRBV6-5 and TRBJ1-3; possibly TRBD1 for D (6 bases). Trimming pared 5 bases from V and 4 bases from J, leaving 12 bases between. CDR1 is MNHEY and CDR2 is SVGAGI in the germline V gene. This CDR3 has 14 amino acids. In DNA, the CDR3 is TGTGCCAGCAGTCTCTCAGGGGAAGGAAACACCATATATTTT. This encodes CASSLSGEGNTIYF.

The J gene is TRBJ2-1, the V gene TRBV27, with 9 bases aligning to TRBD1. CDR1 and CDR2 from the germline V gene are MNHEY and SMNVEV (reference sequence). The CDR3 consists of 17 residues. The V segment lost 5 bases and the J segment 0 bases; nucleotides outside the gene matches: 8. CDR3 in amino acids: CASSGRLTGGSYNEQFF. CDR3 nucleotides: TGTGCCAGCAGTGGACGACTGACAGGGGGCTCCTACAATGAGCAGTTCTTC.

The CDR3 nucleotides are TGTGCCAGCAGCAAAAACCCACCCCAAGAGACCCAGTACTTC. Its translation is CASSKNPPQETQYF. The chain recombines TRBV7-9 with TRBJ2-5; no firm D call. The CDR3 runs to 14 residues. V lost 5 bases, J lost 1 base, and 11 bases lay in between. The germline CDR1 and CDR2 sequences are SEHNR and FQNEAQ (reference sequence).

The chain carries TRBV30 and TRBJ1-1; D uncertain. In germline, CDR1 is GTSNPN, CDR2 SVGIG (reference sequence). The CDR3 sequence is 12 residues long. V shed 2 bases and J shed 4 bases, with 8 bases lying between them. DNA of the CDR3: TGTGCCTGGAGTCCACTGAGCACTGAAGCTTTCTTT. Translated, it gives CAWSPLSTEAFF.

This chain uses TRBV28 with TRBJ2-7; TRBD2 aligns across 7 bases. In germline, CDR1 is MDHEN, CDR2 SYDVKM. Trimming took 2 bases from V and 2 from J; bases not matched to a gene: 3. CDR3 size: 14 residues. The chain's CDR3 is CASSLRGGAYEQYF. The CDR3 DNA is TGTGCCAGCAGTTTAAGGGGAGGGGCCTACGAGCAGTACTTC.

The chain has TRBV10-3 and TRBJ2-7; perhaps TRBD1 as D (6 bases). The V gene's germline CDR1 is ENHRY and CDR2 SYGVKD. Trimming pared 6 bases from V and 4 bases from J, leaving 13 bases between. This CDR3 contains 13 residues. This CDR3 is CAISLGQTYEQYF. In nucleotides, the CDR3 is TGTGCCATCAGCCTCGGACAGACTTACGAGCAGTACTTC.

This sequence joins TRBV18 and TRBJ2-4; 11 bases are a match to TRBD1. The CDR3 runs 17 residues. J lost 2 bases, V lost 2 bases, and 5 bases had no gene match. CDR1 KGHSH and CDR2 LQKENI come from the germline V gene. CDR3 in DNA: TGTGCCAGCTCACCAACGGACAGGGGGCAAACCAAAAACATTCAGTACTTC. This translates into CASSPTDRGQTKNIQYF.

The chain has TRBV2 and TRBJ1-4, with TRBD1 matching 8 bases. The V gene's germline CDR1 is SNHLY and CDR2 FYNNEI. The V and J ends lost 6 bases and 9 bases, in that order; junction bases with no gene match: 9. CDR3 length: 14 residues. DNA of the CDR3: TGTGCCAGCAGGAGCGGACAGGGTTTGAAAAAACTGTTTTTT. Its translation is CASRSGQGLKKLFF.

The rearrangement uses TRBV2 and TRBJ2-5; TRBD1 agrees at 8 bases. CDR1 is SNHLY, CDR2 FYNNEI, per germline. The V and J ends lost 6 bases and 4 bases, in that order; junction bases with no gene match: 10. CDR3 length: 15 residues. This CDR3 is CASSSTGVGGETQYF. The DNA of the CDR3 is TGTGCCAGCAGCTCGACAGGGGTCGGTGGAGAGACCCAGTACTTC. The whole variable domain, remainder taken from reference TRBV2 and TRBJ2-5, is EPEVTQTPSHQVTQMGQEVILRCVPISNHLYFYWYRQILGQKVEFLVSFYNNEISEKSEIFDDQFSVERPDGSNFTLKIRSTKLEDSAMYFCASSSTGVGGETQYFGPGTRLLVL.

This clone is labeled medium-sized. The CDR3 region is CASSHRGGSNTEAFF. The CDR3 region has the DNA TGTGCCAGCTCTCACAGGGGAGGGTCGAACACTGAAGCTTTCTTT. This rearrangement joins TRBV6-1 to TRBJ1-1; 7 positions agree with TRBD1. Trimming at V came to 8 bases and at J to 1 base, leaving 10 bases not matched to a gene. This CDR3 is 15 amino acids long. The germline V gene has CDR1 MNHNS and CDR2 SASEGT.

This clone was detected only a few times. The chain carries TRBV9 and TRBJ2-3, with TRBD2 matching over 13 bases. After removal of 2 bases from V and 6 bases from J, the junction contained 6 bases not matched to a gene. Per germline, CDR1 SGDLS and CDR2 YYNGEE. This CDR3 is built from 16 residues. The CDR3 loop is CASSVTSGRGEDTQYF. The DNA of the CDR3 is TGTGCCAGCAGCGTTACTAGCGGGAGGGGCGAGGATACGCAGTATTTT.

This chain links TRBV7-2 with TRBJ1-1; D is unresolved. The CDR3 is 12 amino acids. V was pared by 2 bases and J by 7 bases, with 8 bases between. The V gene's germline CDR1 is SGHTA and CDR2 FQGNSA. The CDR3 region is CASSLTRLEAFF. The CDR3 nucleotides read TGTGCCAGCAGCTTAACGCGGCTTGAAGCTTTCTTT.

This chain links TRBV10-2 with TRBJ1-2; 7 bases line up with TRBD1. Germline V gives CDR1 WSHSY, CDR2 SAAADI. The length of the CDR3 is 16 residues. J lost 8 bases, V lost 6 bases, and 18 bases had no gene match. CDR3 sequence: CASRATGRLHAGGYTF. For the CDR3, the DNA is TGCGCCAGCAGAGCGACAGGGCGCCTACATGCCGGAGGCTACACCTTC.

The chain carries TRBV28 and TRBJ2-4, with 10 bases identical to TRBD2. The V segment lost 4 bases and the J segment 0 bases; nucleotides outside the gene matches: 3. The CDR3 totals 16 residues. Germline lookup yields CDR1 MDHEN and CDR2 SYDVKM. CDR3 DNA: TGTGCCAGCAGTTCGACTAGCGGGTTAGCCAAAAACATTCAGTACTTC. Translating gives CASSSTSGLAKNIQYF. Full variable domain (remainder filled in from reference TRBV28 and TRBJ2-4): DVKVTQSSRYLVKRTGEKVFLECVQDMDHENMFWYRQDPGLGLRLIYFSYDVKMKEKGDIPEGYSVSREKKERFSLILESASTNQTSMYLCASSSTSGLAKNIQYFGAGTRLSVL.

By sample fraction, this clone is medium-sized (0.01 to 0.1%). The gene calls are TRBV6-1 and TRBJ2-1; D remains ambiguous. The V end lost 3 bases, the J end lost 8 bases, and 11 bases lay between the germline ends. From germline, CDR1 is MNHNS and CDR2 SASEGT. The CDR3 runs 13 residues. CDR3 residues: CASSDRYNDEQFF. CDR3 sequence (DNA): TGTGCCAGCAGTGACAGGTACAACGATGAGCAGTTCTTC.

The CDR3 region is CASSFSQGAFYNEQFF. In nucleotides, the CDR3 is TGTGCCAGCAGTTTCTCTCAGGGGGCGTTCTACAATGAGCAGTTCTTC. The chain employs TRBV28 and TRBJ2-1, with 8 bases matching TRBD1. The germline V gene has CDR1 MDHEN and CDR2 SYDVKM. The junction had 7 bases not matched to a gene; V was cut back by 3 bases and J by 3 bases. The CDR3 is made up of 16 amino acids.

With respect to this clone: The junction departs from germline at one end; a sequencing error may be responsible. The rearrangement joins TRBV6-1 to TRBJ1-5; perhaps TRBD1 as D (6 bases). CDR3 size: 17 residues. Germline values: CDR1 MNHNS, CDR2 SASEGT. The CDR3 DNA sequence: TGTGCCAGCAGGGAAGCTAGGGGGTCCTATAGCAATCAGCCCCAGCATTTT. Translated, it gives CASREARGSYSNQPQHF.

V and J are TRBV25-1 and TRBJ2-1; 14 bases are a match to TRBD2. V trimming: 0 bases; J trimming: 6 bases; junction bases outside the gene matches: 4. In germline, CDR1 is MGHDK, CDR2 SYGVNS. The CDR3 is 17 residues long. CDR3 DNA: TGTGCCAGCAGTGAATATGCGGGGACTAGCGGGAGCAATGAGCAGTTCTTC. Translation gives CASSEYAGTSGSNEQFF. Complete variable domain (other parts from reference TRBV25-1 and TRBJ2-1): EADIYQTPRYLVIGTGKKITLECSQTMGHDKMYWYQQDPGMELHLIHYSYGVNSTEKGDLSSESTVSRIRTEHFPLTLESARPSHTSQYLCASSEYAGTSGSNEQFFGPGTRLTVL.

This chain links TRBV25-1 with TRBJ1-1, with 8 bases aligning to TRBD1. Germline V lookup: CDR1 MGHDK, CDR2 SYGVNS. V was clipped by 6 bases and J by 5 bases; unmatched bases: 8. The CDR3 extends over 14 amino acids. The chain's CDR3 is CASREQGARTEAFF. The DNA of the CDR3 is TGTGCCAGCAGGGAGCAGGGGGCCAGGACTGAAGCTTTCTTT.

Only one count was recorded for this clone. The chain carries TRBV27 and TRBJ2-7, with 7 nucleotides matching TRBD2. CDR3 length equals 15 residues. Trimming removed 6 bases from V and 4 bases from J; junction bases left unmatched: 12. The V gene's germline CDR1 is MNHEY and CDR2 SMNVEV (reference sequence). The CDR3 bases are TGTGCCAGCAGACCCTCCGGGGGGAGAACGTACGAGCAGTACTTC. Translated, it gives CASRPSGGRTYEQYF.